The entry that follows covers one T cell receptor (beta chain) sequence. Its target is unknown. The source of the sample is a study of shared clonotypes between healthy human individuals. Study information: Contributing individuals were a couple of females and three males aged 18 to 49. Study-level points and caveats: Limited genetic and exposure-history diversity came from having few donors.

Sequencing was at deep level. Sequencing used immunoSEQ multiplex PCR; TCRdb keeps in-frame clones, though not all of them. This table holds 450,000 or so clones, 77% found once. Per germline, CDR1 ENHRY and CDR2 SYGVKD. V lost 5 bases to trimming and J lost 5 bases; unmatched junction nucleotides: 6. The CDR3 covers 14 residues. The origin of this receptor is a woman between 40 and 50 years old in good health. Some clones in this sample may be carry-over from other donors' samples. The source material was PBMCs. The rearrangement joins TRBV10-3 to TRBJ2-5; 9 bases line up with TRBD2. The CDR3 sequence is CAISLAGEGETQYF. The CDR3, as DNA: TGTGCCATCAGTTTAGCGGGAGAGGGGGAGACCCAGTACTTC.